This T cell receptor (beta chain) originates from a study of T cell clones after liver transplantation. V was clipped by 0 bases and J by 15 bases; unmatched bases: 8. This CDR3 is 13 amino acids long. Germline values: CDR1 LGHNT, CDR2 FRNRAP. The data were produced by immunoSEQ multiplex PCR, yet TCRdb's version contains in-frame clones alone and is incomplete. This table holds about 15,000 clones, roughly 91% found once. The chain recombines TRBV12-5 with TRBJ2-1; 7 bases match TRBD1. The sequence derives from a human donor who received a liver transplant. This specimen consisted of CD8+ T cells from blood, obtained before liver transplant. The CDR3 protein is CASGLVGGQPRFF. The CDR3 DNA reads as TGTGCTAGTGGTTTGGTTGGGGGACAGCCGCGGTTCTTC.